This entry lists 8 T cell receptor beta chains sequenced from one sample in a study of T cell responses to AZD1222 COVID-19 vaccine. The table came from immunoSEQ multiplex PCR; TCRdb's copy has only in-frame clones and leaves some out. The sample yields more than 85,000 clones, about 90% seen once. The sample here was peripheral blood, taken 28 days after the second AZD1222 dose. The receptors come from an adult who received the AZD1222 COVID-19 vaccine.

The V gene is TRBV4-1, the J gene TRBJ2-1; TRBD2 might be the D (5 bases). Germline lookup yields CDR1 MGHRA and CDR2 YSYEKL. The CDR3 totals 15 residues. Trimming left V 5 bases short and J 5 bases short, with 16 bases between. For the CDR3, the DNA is TGCGCCAGCAGCGACAACCCAGGACTCCACAATGAGCAGTTCTTC. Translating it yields CASSDNPGLHNEQFF.

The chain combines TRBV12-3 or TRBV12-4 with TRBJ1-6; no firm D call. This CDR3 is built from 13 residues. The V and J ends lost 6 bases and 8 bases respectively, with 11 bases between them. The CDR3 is CASSPTRDSPLHF. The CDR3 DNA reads TGTGCCAGCAGCCCAACAAGGGATTCACCCCTCCACTTT.

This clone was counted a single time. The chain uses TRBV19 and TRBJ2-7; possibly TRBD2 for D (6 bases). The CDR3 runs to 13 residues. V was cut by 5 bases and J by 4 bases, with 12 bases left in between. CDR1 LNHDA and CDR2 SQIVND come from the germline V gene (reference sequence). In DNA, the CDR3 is TGTGCCAGTAGTCCCGGGGGAAATTACGAGCAGTACTTC. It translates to CASSPGGNYEQYF.

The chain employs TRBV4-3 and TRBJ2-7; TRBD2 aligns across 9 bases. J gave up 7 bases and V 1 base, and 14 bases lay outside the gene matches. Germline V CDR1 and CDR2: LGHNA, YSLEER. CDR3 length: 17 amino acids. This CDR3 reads CASSQGRTSVFLREQYF. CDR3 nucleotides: TGCGCCAGCAGCCAAGGGCGGACTAGCGTTTTCCTAAGGGAGCAGTACTTC.

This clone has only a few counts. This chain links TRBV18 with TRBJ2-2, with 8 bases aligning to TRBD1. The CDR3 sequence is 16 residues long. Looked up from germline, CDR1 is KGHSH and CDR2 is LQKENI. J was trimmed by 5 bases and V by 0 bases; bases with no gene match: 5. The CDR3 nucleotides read TGTGCCAGCTCACCACCGGCAGGGGGCCTTACCGGGGAGCTGTTTTTT. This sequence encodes CASSPPAGGLTGELFF.

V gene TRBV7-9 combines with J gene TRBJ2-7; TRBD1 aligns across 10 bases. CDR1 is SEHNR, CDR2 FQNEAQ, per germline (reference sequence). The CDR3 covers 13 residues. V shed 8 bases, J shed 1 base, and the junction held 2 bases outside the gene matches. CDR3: CASRDRGSYEQYF. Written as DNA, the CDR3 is TGTGCCAGCCGGGACAGGGGTTCCTACGAGCAGTACTTC.

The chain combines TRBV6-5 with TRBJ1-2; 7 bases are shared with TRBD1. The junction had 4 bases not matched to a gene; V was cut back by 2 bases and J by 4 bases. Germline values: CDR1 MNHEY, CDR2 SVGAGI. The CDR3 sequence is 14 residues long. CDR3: CASSYAGTVYGYTF. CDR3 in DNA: TGTGCCAGCAGTTACGCGGGGACAGTCTATGGCTACACCTTC.

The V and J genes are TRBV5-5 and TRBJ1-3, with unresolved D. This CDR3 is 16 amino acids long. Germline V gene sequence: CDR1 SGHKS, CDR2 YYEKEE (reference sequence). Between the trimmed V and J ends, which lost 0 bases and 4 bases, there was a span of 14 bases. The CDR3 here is CASSLEVAGGGNTIYF. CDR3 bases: TGTGCCAGCAGCTTGGAGGTGGCGGGTGGAGGAAACACCATATATTTT.